One T cell receptor (beta chain) is described in this entry. Its antigen is undetermined. There are 13 residues in the CDR3. V was clipped by 2 bases and J by 3 bases, with 7 bases between them. The germline CDR1 and CDR2 sequences are WNHNN and SYGVQD (reference sequence). The sample originates from a study of graft-versus-host responses after intestinal transplantation. Study at large: Every recipient had anti-thymocyte globulin induction and roughly three years of tacrolimus plus steroids.

Broader study findings: Investigators detected GvH clones in recipient marrow, with some emerging earlier in ileum or blood.

Clones were read by immunoSEQ multiplex PCR, and TCRdb kept only the in-frame ones, dropping some. The data hold under 15,000 clones, with around four fifths observed a single time. The sequence came from a human patient who received an intestinal transplant, so some T cells may come from the graft donor. Sequencing used PBMCs, obtained about 130 days after transplant. V usage is TRBV10-1 and J usage is TRBJ1-2; D is perhaps TRBD1 (5 bases). The CDR3 here is CASSEDRDYGYTF. In nucleotides, the CDR3 is TGCGCCAGCAGTGAGGACAGAGACTATGGCTACACCTTC.